This T cell receptor (beta chain) appears in the sequencing data of a study of T cell responses to AZD1222 COVID-19 vaccine. In the study overall: Second-dose recipients at about 4 or about 12 weeks were treated as one pooled group.

The CDR3 has 17 residues. The germline V gene has CDR1 ENHRY and CDR2 SYGVKD. Trimming pared 2 bases from V and 6 bases from J, leaving 17 bases between. Study-level findings and limits: The reported proportion of spike-specific TCRs targeting unmutated variant regions was nearly half. Researchers took repertoire samples only after the peak T cell response had come.

Assay: immunoSEQ multiplex PCR; the TCRdb copy retains only in-frame clones and omits some. The sample yields 130,000 or so clones, 85% to 90% seen once. A remark on this clone: The antigen remains unidentified.

Here the sequenced sample was peripheral blood, taken on day 0 of AZD1222 vaccination. The clonotype comes from an adult in good health. This chain joins TRBV10-3 and TRBJ1-6; D is undetermined. CDR3 residues: CAISEDGRVNRNSPLHF. The CDR3 nucleotides are TGTGCCATCAGTGAGGACGGAAGGGTAAATCGTAATTCACCCCTCCACTTT.